The 17 T cell receptor beta chains below all came from one sample that was sequenced in a study of T cells in tumors after PD-1 blockade. The method was immunoSEQ multiplex PCR; TCRdb's version includes in-frame clones alone and lacks a portion of them. The sample includes 30,000 to 35,000 clones, roughly four fifths seen only once; the top ten take 30% to 50%. This specimen was PBMCs, taken after anti-PD-1 treatment. The receptors come from a human donor with basal cell carcinoma.

This chain joins TRBV6-5 and TRBJ1-5; perhaps TRBD1 as D (5 bases). Germline CDR1 reads MNHEY; CDR2 reads SVGAGI. The CDR3 has 15 residues. The ends were cut back, 6 bases at V and 2 bases at J, with 14 bases in the middle. The CDR3 coding sequence is TGTGCCAGCAGCGCAGGGAGAGCCGGCAATCAGCCCCAGCATTTT. The encoded protein is CASSAGRAGNQPQHF.

This chain uses TRBV7-3 with TRBJ2-3; 7 positions match TRBD2. The CDR3 consists of 15 residues. The ends lost 1 base at V and 2 bases at J; junction bases unmatched: 3. Germline lookup yields CDR1 SGHTA and CDR2 FQGTGA. For the CDR3, the DNA is TGTGCCAGCAGCTTAAGCGGGGGTTCCACAGATACGCAGTATTTT. Protein product: CASSLSGGSTDTQYF.

By its share, this clone is medium-sized (0.01 to 0.1%). The V gene is TRBV4-3, the J gene TRBJ2-1; the match to TRBD2 covers 7 bases. Trimming took 0 bases from V and 3 from J; bases not matched to a gene: 5. CDR1 and CDR2 from the germline V gene are LGHNA and YSLEER. This CDR3 contains 16 residues. CDR3 in DNA: TGCGCCAGCAGCCAAGATTGGTCTAGCGGCTACAATGAGCAGTTCTTC. Translated: CASSQDWSSGYNEQFF.

The chain is built from TRBV19 and TRBJ1-5; maybe TRBD1 (6 bases). V was clipped by 3 bases and J by 3 bases, with 12 bases between them. The CDR3 loop spans 15 amino acids. Germline V gene lookup returns CDR1 LNHDA and CDR2 SQIVND (reference sequence). CDR3 sequence reads: CASSIGQGNNQPQHF. In DNA, the CDR3 is TGTGCCAGTAGTATTGGGCAGGGGAACAATCAGCCCCAGCATTTT.

This clone was seen at least ten times. The chain is built from TRBV7-8 and TRBJ2-1; the match to TRBD2 covers 7 bases. The CDR3 runs to 12 residues. In germline, CDR1 is SGHVS, CDR2 FQNEAQ. Trimming removed 3 bases from V and 8 bases from J; junction bases left unmatched: 1. CDR3 DNA sequence: TGTGCCAGCAGCTTTAGCGGGTATGAGCAGTTCTTC. This sequence encodes CASSFSGYEQFF.

This clone has only a few counts. The chain uses TRBV4-1 and TRBJ1-4; the D gene is possibly TRBD1 (5 bases). Trimming left V 0 bases short and J 8 bases short, with 16 bases between. CDR3 length: 16 residues. Germline loops: CDR1 MGHRA, CDR2 YSYEKL. The CDR3 nucleotides are TGCGCCAGCAGCCAAGACAGGGTGGGTGTCAGAGAAAAACTGTTTTTT. This translates into CASSQDRVGVREKLFF.

This clone turned up a few times. Other DNA sequences in this sample translate to the same CDR3. This chain uses TRBV2 with TRBJ1-2; the D gene is possibly TRBD1 (5 bases). This CDR3 contains 13 residues. V was clipped by 5 bases and J by 1 base, with 8 bases between them. Germline V gene lookup returns CDR1 SNHLY and CDR2 FYNNEI. The CDR3 reads CASSTDNNYGYTF. The CDR3 nucleotides read TGTGCCAGCAGTACGGACAATAACTATGGCTACACCTTC.

The rearrangement joins TRBV7-8 to TRBJ1-3, with D maybe TRBD1 (5 bases). Germline assignment: CDR1 SGHVS and CDR2 FQNEAQ. The CDR3 extends over 16 amino acids. V was pared by 5 bases and J by 0 bases, with 14 bases between. The CDR3 sequence: CASSHRQSISGNTIYF. The CDR3 DNA reads as TGTGCCAGCAGCCACCGACAGTCTATCTCTGGAAACACCATATATTTT. Using reference TRBV7-8 and TRBJ1-3 for the parts outside the CDR3, the full variable domain is GAGVSQSPRYKVAKRGQDVALRCDPISGHVSLFWYQQALGQGPEFLTYFQNEAQLDKSGLPSDRFFAERPEGSVSTLKIQRTQQEDSAVYLCASSHRQSISGNTIYFGEGSWLTVV.

The rearrangement joins TRBV5-6 to TRBJ2-5; D might be TRBD1 (8 bases). The CDR3 consists of 16 residues. Germline lookup yields CDR1 SGHDT and CDR2 YYEEEE. Trimming took 0 bases from V and 5 from J, leaving 17 bases between them. CDR3 coding DNA: TGTGCCAGCAGCTTGGGTCTTGGACAGGGAGGGGAGACCCAGTACTTC. Amino acids: CASSLGLGQGGETQYF.

This chain joins TRBV7-9 and TRBJ2-1; D remains ambiguous. Germline CDR1 is SEHNR and CDR2 is FQNEAQ (reference sequence). This CDR3 region has 14 residues. Trimming took off 2 bases at V and 1 base at J, with 6 bases between the two ends. The CDR3 is CASSLKGSYNEQFF. In DNA, the CDR3 is TGTGCCAGCAGCTTAAAAGGTTCCTACAATGAGCAGTTCTTC.

CDR3 protein: CASSQRSDTDTQYF. CDR3 coding DNA: TGTGCCAGCAGCCAACGCAGCGACACAGATACGCAGTATTTT. This sequence joins TRBV3-1 (or the pseudogene TRBV3-2) and TRBJ2-3; no clear D. V lost 2 bases and J 2 bases, leaving 8 bases between the germline ends. The germline CDR1 and CDR2 sequences are LGHDT and YNNKEL (reference sequence). CDR3 size: 14 residues.

CDR3 amino acids: CASSLQDGDPLHF. Here the CDR3 DNA reads TGCGCCAGCAGCCTCCAGGATGGGGATCCCCTCCACTTT. The chain carries TRBV4-3 and TRBJ1-6; no definite D call. V was clipped by 4 bases and J by 13 bases, with 14 bases between them. The CDR3 sequence is 13 residues long. Germline V gene data show CDR1 as LGHNA and CDR2 as YSLEER.

V is TRBV19 and J is TRBJ2-3; a possible D gene is TRBD1 (7 bases). The CDR3 loop spans 14 amino acids. Trimming shortened V by 8 bases and J by 2 bases, and 14 bases separated the two germline ends. Germline CDR1 and CDR2: LNHDA and SQIVND (reference sequence). The DNA for the CDR3 is TGTGCCAGTTCCCCAGGGGGGCCCACAGATACGCAGTATTTT. Translated: CASSPGGPTDTQYF.

Concerning this clone: This sample also contains other DNA sequences that code for the same CDR3. The DNA of the CDR3 is TGTGCCAGTAGTCTGAGCACAGATACGCAGTATTTT. Amino acid sequence: CASSLSTDTQYF. The chain employs TRBV19 and TRBJ2-3; no firm D call. Looked up from germline, CDR1 is LNHDA and CDR2 is SQIVND (reference sequence). There are 12 residues in the CDR3. V was trimmed by 5 bases and J by 0 bases, leaving 3 bases between them. Full variable domain (remainder filled in from reference TRBV19 and TRBJ2-3): DGGITQSPKYLFRKEGQNVTLSCEQNLNHDAMYWYRQDPGQGLRLIYYSQIVNDFQKGDIAEGYSVSREKKESFPLTVTSAQKNPTAFYLCASSLSTDTQYFGPGTRLTVL.

This clone was counted a few times. The rearrangement links TRBV7-8 to TRBJ1-3; D is possibly TRBD1 (5 bases). V lost 6 bases and J lost 4, with 16 bases in between. This CDR3 is built from 15 residues. From germline, CDR1 is SGHVS and CDR2 FQNEAQ. The CDR3 here is CASRPTGTGGNTIYF. DNA of the CDR3: TGTGCCAGCAGACCGACCGGGACGGGCGGAAACACCATATATTTT. Full variable domain (missing parts from reference TRBV7-8 and TRBJ1-3): GAGVSQSPRYKVAKRGQDVALRCDPISGHVSLFWYQQALGQGPEFLTYFQNEAQLDKSGLPSDRFFAERPEGSVSTLKIQRTQQEDSAVYLCASRPTGTGGNTIYFGEGSWLTVV.

The chain carries TRBV11-3 and TRBJ2-7; D perhaps matches TRBD2 (5 bases). CDR1 SGHNT and CDR2 YENEEA come from the germline V gene. V lost 5 bases and J 7 bases, leaving 18 bases between the germline ends. The length of the CDR3 is 14 residues. The chain's CDR3 is CASSPGRAGREQYF. The CDR3 DNA reads TGTGCCAGCAGCCCAGGAAGGGCGGGCAGGGAGCAGTACTTC.

This clone has only a few counts. The gene calls are TRBV4-3 and TRBJ2-5; D is possibly TRBD1 (5 bases). V was clipped by 0 bases and J by 2 bases, with 19 bases between them. Germline CDR1 LGHNA, CDR2 YSLEER. The CDR3 is 18 amino acids. The CDR3 DNA follows: TGCGCCAGCAGCCAAGATGTCCTCTCGTCCTCAGGGCAAGAGACCCAGTACTTC. Its protein is CASSQDVLSSSGQETQYF.